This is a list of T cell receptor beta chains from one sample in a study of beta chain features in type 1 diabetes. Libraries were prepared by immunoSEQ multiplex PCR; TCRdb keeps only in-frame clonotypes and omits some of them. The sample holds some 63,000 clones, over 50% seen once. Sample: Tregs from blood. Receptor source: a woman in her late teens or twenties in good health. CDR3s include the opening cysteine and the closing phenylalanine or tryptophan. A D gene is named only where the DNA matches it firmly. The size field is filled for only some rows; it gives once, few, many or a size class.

cdr3_nt: TGTGCCAGCAGTCCACAGGTTTGGGACACTGAAGCTTTCTTT
cdr3_aa: CASSPQVWDTEAFF
j_call: TRBJ1-1
d_call: NA
clone_size: NA
v_call: TRBV28

cdr3_nt: TGTGCCAGCAGTTTATCTGTGAGGTATACCACTGGCTACACCTTC
cdr3_aa: CASSLSVRYTTGYTF
j_call: TRBJ1-2
d_call: NA
clone_size: NA
v_call: TRBV27

cdr3_nt: TGTGCCAGCTCAACAGAGGGCGGGACTGAAGCTTTCTTT
cdr3_aa: CASSTEGGTEAFF
j_call: TRBJ1-1
d_call: NA
clone_size: NA
v_call: TRBV18

cdr3_nt: TGTGCCAGCAGCTTTGGACTAGCGCGTTACAATGAGCAGTTCTTC
cdr3_aa: CASSFGLARYNEQFF
j_call: TRBJ2-1
d_call: TRBD2
clone_size: few
v_call: TRBV7-2

cdr3_nt: TGTGCCAGCAGTTTATTCGGACAGGGGGCTGCCGGGGAGCTGTTTTTT
cdr3_aa: CASSLFGQGAAGELFF
j_call: TRBJ2-2
d_call: TRBD1
clone_size: NA
v_call: TRBV27

cdr3_nt: TGTGCCATCAGAAAACAGGGGGCGGAGGGCTACACCTTC
cdr3_aa: CAIRKQGAEGYTF
j_call: TRBJ1-2
d_call: TRBD1
clone_size: NA
v_call: TRBV10-3

cdr3_nt: TGTGCCAGCAGCCAAGATGCGGGCCCGGATACGCAGTATTTT
cdr3_aa: CASSQDAGPDTQYF
j_call: TRBJ2-3
d_call: NA
clone_size: NA
v_call: TRBV4-2

cdr3_nt: TGTGCCAGCAGCATGACAGCCTACACTGAAGCTTTCTTT
cdr3_aa: CASSMTAYTEAFF
j_call: TRBJ1-1
d_call: NA
clone_size: NA
v_call: TRBV11-1

cdr3_nt: TGTGCTAGCAGCCTTGGATGGGCCACAGGGACAGATACGCAGTATTTT
cdr3_aa: CASSLGWATGTDTQYF
j_call: TRBJ2-3
d_call: NA
clone_size: NA
v_call: TRBV7-7

cdr3_nt: TGTGCCAGCAGCCCCGGGACAGGGGGAACCGGGGAGCTGTTTTTT
cdr3_aa: CASSPGTGGTGELFF
j_call: TRBJ2-2
d_call: TRBD1
clone_size: NA
v_call: TRBV7-2

cdr3_nt: TGCGCCAGCAGCCATCCACAGGGATCCGTCTTTTCCTACGAGCAGTACTTC
cdr3_aa: CASSHPQGSVFSYEQYF
j_call: TRBJ2-7
d_call: NA
clone_size: NA
v_call: TRBV4-1

cdr3_nt: TGTGCCAGCAGCACAAGCGGGAGGGGACACAATGAGCAGTTCTTC
cdr3_aa: CASSTSGRGHNEQFF
j_call: TRBJ2-1
d_call: TRBD2
clone_size: few
v_call: TRBV2

cdr3_nt: TGCGCCAGCAGCCCCGGCGGGACAGGGTACTCTGGGGCCAACGTCCTGACTTTC
cdr3_aa: CASSPGGTGYSGANVLTF
j_call: TRBJ2-6
d_call: TRBD1
clone_size: NA
v_call: TRBV4-3

cdr3_nt: TGTGCCAGCAGCCGGACGACTAGCGGGAGCCACAATGAGCAGTTCTTC
cdr3_aa: CASSRTTSGSHNEQFF
j_call: TRBJ2-1
d_call: TRBD2
clone_size: few
v_call: TRBV11-1

cdr3_nt: TGTGCCAGCTCACCTATAGGACTAGCGGGGAGGATGGATACGCAGTATTTT
cdr3_aa: CASSPIGLAGRMDTQYF
j_call: TRBJ2-3
d_call: TRBD2
clone_size: NA
v_call: TRBV18

cdr3_nt: TGTGCCAGCAGCTTAAGTCAGGGAGGAGGAGAAAAACTGTTTTTT
cdr3_aa: CASSLSQGGGEKLFF
j_call: TRBJ1-4
d_call: NA
clone_size: few
v_call: TRBV7-9

cdr3_nt: TGTGCCTGGAGTGTACGGTCCCCAGGGGAACGAGAAAAACTGTTTTTT
cdr3_aa: CAWSVRSPGEREKLFF
j_call: TRBJ1-4
d_call: NA
clone_size: NA
v_call: TRBV30

cdr3_nt: TGTGCCAGCAGTGAAGCGGGGGCGGCAGGCTACACCTTC
cdr3_aa: CASSEAGAAGYTF
j_call: TRBJ1-2
d_call: NA
clone_size: NA
v_call: TRBV2

cdr3_nt: TGCGCCAGCAGCCTCTTAGCGGGGAGGTTAGGGGCCAACGTCCTGACTTTC
cdr3_aa: CASSLLAGRLGANVLTF
j_call: TRBJ2-6
d_call: TRBD2
clone_size: NA
v_call: TRBV4-1

cdr3_nt: TGTGCCAGCAGTCTGGTCCCCTACGAGCAGTACTTC
cdr3_aa: CASSLVPYEQYF
j_call: TRBJ2-7
d_call: NA
clone_size: NA
v_call: TRBV2

cdr3_nt: TGTGCCAGCAGTTCGCTTACAGGGGAGTTTAGTGCTGAAGCTTTCTTT
cdr3_aa: CASSSLTGEFSAEAFF
j_call: TRBJ1-1
d_call: TRBD1
clone_size: few
v_call: TRBV6-6

cdr3_nt: TGTGCCAGCAGCCCCTCCAGAAAAGAGACCCAGTACTTC
cdr3_aa: CASSPSRKETQYF
j_call: TRBJ2-5
d_call: NA
clone_size: NA
v_call: TRBV6-6

cdr3_nt: TGCGCCAGCAGCCCAACGCGGACTAGAAGCACAGATACGCAGTATTTT
cdr3_aa: CASSPTRTRSTDTQYF
j_call: TRBJ2-3
d_call: TRBD2
clone_size: NA
v_call: TRBV5-1

cdr3_nt: TGTGCCAGCAGCCAAGGGACTAGCGGGCGCTACTTC
cdr3_aa: CASSQGTSGRYF
j_call: TRBJ2-4
d_call: TRBD2
clone_size: few
v_call: TRBV7-3

cdr3_nt: TGTGCCAGCAGCCCGTCGGGACTAGCGGTCCACGAGCAGTACTTC
cdr3_aa: CASSPSGLAVHEQYF
j_call: TRBJ2-7
d_call: TRBD2
clone_size: NA
v_call: TRBV6-6

cdr3_nt: TGTGCCAGCTACCGGGACAGGGGCTACAATGAGCAGTTCTTC
cdr3_aa: CASYRDRGYNEQFF
j_call: TRBJ2-1
d_call: TRBD1
clone_size: NA
v_call: TRBV2

cdr3_nt: TGTGCCAGCAGCTTAGGATACGGGACAGGGGGCGGCACTGAAGCTTTCTTT
cdr3_aa: CASSLGYGTGGGTEAFF
j_call: TRBJ1-1
d_call: TRBD1
clone_size: few
v_call: TRBV13

cdr3_nt: TGTGCCAGCTCACCCGGACTTGTCTACGAGCAGTACTTC
cdr3_aa: CASSPGLVYEQYF
j_call: TRBJ2-7
d_call: NA
clone_size: NA
v_call: TRBV18

cdr3_nt: TGTGCCAGCAGGTTCGGGGGGGCGCGTAATTCACCCCTCCACTTT
cdr3_aa: CASRFGGARNSPLHF
j_call: TRBJ1-6
d_call: NA
clone_size: once
v_call: TRBV7-2

cdr3_nt: TGCGCCAGCAGTCAGTCCCTCAGGACTGAAGCTTTCTTT
cdr3_aa: CASSQSLRTEAFF
j_call: TRBJ1-1
d_call: NA
clone_size: NA
v_call: TRBV23-1

cdr3_nt: TGTGCCAGCAGTTACGGGGACAGGGGCGGAGGCTACACCTTC
cdr3_aa: CASSYGDRGGGYTF
j_call: TRBJ1-2
d_call: TRBD1
clone_size: NA
v_call: TRBV6-5

cdr3_nt: TGTGCCAGCAGCCCCGGGCTGGCTAGGGGTGAGCAGTTCTTC
cdr3_aa: CASSPGLARGEQFF
j_call: TRBJ2-1
d_call: NA
clone_size: NA
v_call: TRBV7-3

cdr3_nt: TGCGCCAGCAGCTTGGGACAGTTAGGGGGCCTAGAGACCCAGTACTTC
cdr3_aa: CASSLGQLGGLETQYF
j_call: TRBJ2-5
d_call: TRBD1
clone_size: NA
v_call: TRBV5-1

cdr3_nt: TGTGCCAGCAGCTTAGGAGGTTCCGGGAGGGGTGGCGAGCAGTACTTC
cdr3_aa: CASSLGGSGRGGEQYF
j_call: TRBJ2-7
d_call: TRBD2
clone_size: few
v_call: TRBV7-2

cdr3_nt: TGTGCCTCTCGACAGACGAACACCGGGGAGCTGTTTTTT
cdr3_aa: CASRQTNTGELFF
j_call: TRBJ2-2
d_call: NA
clone_size: NA
v_call: TRBV30

cdr3_nt: TGTGCCAGCAGTCCTAGGGGACAGCGCAATCAGCCCCAGCATTTT
cdr3_aa: CASSPRGQRNQPQHF
j_call: TRBJ1-5
d_call: TRBD1
clone_size: NA
v_call: TRBV28

cdr3_nt: TGTGCCAGTAGTGGACAGGGACTACCGAACACTGAAGCTTTCTTT
cdr3_aa: CASSGQGLPNTEAFF
j_call: TRBJ1-1
d_call: TRBD1
clone_size: few
v_call: TRBV19

cdr3_nt: TGTGCCTGGAGTTTGGGGACTAGCGGGAGGAATGAGCAGTTCTTC
cdr3_aa: CAWSLGTSGRNEQFF
j_call: TRBJ2-1
d_call: TRBD2
clone_size: NA
v_call: TRBV30

cdr3_nt: TGTGCCAGCAGTTTCCGCGGAGGGACGTTAGAGGTAAAACTGTTTTTT
cdr3_aa: CASSFRGGTLEVKLFF
j_call: TRBJ1-4
d_call: NA
clone_size: NA
v_call: TRBV28